The next 21 T cell receptor beta chains were all read from a single sample in a study of shared clonotypes between healthy human individuals. Sequencing was performed with immunoSEQ multiplex PCR; in TCRdb, only in-frame clones are kept and a portion is missing. Of around 1,900,000 clones in the sample, 93% were seen once. Terminally differentiated effector memory CD45RA+ cells were excluded from the naive CD8 cells, which were CD45RO-negative and positively selected for CCR7. The sequencing input was naive CD8+ T cells from PBMCs. The receptors were sampled from a man aged 18 to 30 in good health. Some clones in this sample may be carry-over from other donors' samples.

This clone was observed a few times. The sample holds other DNA sequences that translate to the same CDR3. The V gene is TRBV19, the J gene TRBJ2-7, with D unclear. The CDR3 has 11 residues. The ends were cut back, 1 base at V and 3 bases at J, with 1 base in the middle. Germline loops: CDR1 LNHDA, CDR2 SQIVND (reference sequence). CDR3 region: CASSIGYEQYF. In nucleotides, the CDR3 is TGTGCCAGTAGTATAGGCTACGAGCAGTACTTC.

The chain links TRBV9 to TRBJ2-7; 9 bases are a match to TRBD2. V was pared by 4 bases and J by 5 bases, with 10 bases of the junction left unmatched. Germline CDR1 is SGDLS and CDR2 is YYNGEE. This CDR3 is built from 15 residues. CDR3 loop: CASSSGLAAGNEQYF. The DNA for the CDR3 is TGTGCCAGCAGCTCGGGACTAGCAGCTGGGAACGAGCAGTACTTC.

The chain combines TRBV15 with TRBJ2-2; 7 nucleotides line up with TRBD1. V shed 0 bases and J 3 bases; nucleotides not matched to a gene: 7. Germline V gives CDR1 LNHNV, CDR2 YYDKDF (reference sequence). There are 17 residues in the CDR3. In nucleotides, the CDR3 is TGTGCCACCAGCAGAGATAGAAGGGGGCGGTACACCGGGGAGCTGTTTTTT. Translated: CATSRDRRGRYTGELFF.

The chain carries TRBV7-8 and TRBJ2-3; perhaps TRBD2 as D (6 bases). V lost 0 bases to trimming and J lost 2 bases, with 12 bases between them. The CDR3 spans 16 residues. Germline CDR1 is SGHVS and CDR2 is FQNEAQ. The CDR3 DNA is TGTGCCAGCAGCTTAGCGGGACTGCCTTCCACAGATACGCAGTATTTT. Translated, it gives CASSLAGLPSTDTQYF.

J is TRBJ2-3 and V is TRBV29-1; 7 bases fit TRBD1. Germline-derived CDR1 and CDR2 are SQVTM and ANQGSEA. The J segment lost 2 bases and the V segment lost 0 bases, leaving 5 bases of the junction unmatched. The CDR3 consists of 15 residues. The CDR3 DNA sequence: TGCAGCGTTGAAGATAGGGGGCTGGTCACAGATACGCAGTATTTT. As protein: CSVEDRGLVTDTQYF.

The V and J genes are TRBV9 and TRBJ2-1, with TRBD2 identical over 8 bases. The CDR3 covers 15 residues. V lost 2 bases to trimming and J lost 4 bases; unmatched junction nucleotides: 5. The germline V gene encodes CDR1 SGDLS and CDR2 YYNGEE. CDR3 sequence reads: CASSVSSGFYNEQFF. DNA of the CDR3: TGTGCCAGCAGCGTCTCTAGCGGGTTTTACAATGAGCAGTTCTTC.

The gene calls are TRBV19 and TRBJ1-2; D is uncertain. This CDR3 is built from 14 residues. V lost 4 bases and J 2 bases, leaving 11 bases between the germline ends. CDR1 and CDR2 from the germline V gene are LNHDA and SQIVND (reference sequence). CDR3 sequence reads: CASSTPRPNYGYTF. The CDR3 DNA follows: TGTGCCAGTAGTACGCCCAGGCCGAACTATGGCTACACCTTC.

This chain links TRBV7-9 with TRBJ2-7; TRBD1 matches at 11 bases. The germline CDR1 and CDR2 sequences are SEHNR and FQNEAQ (reference sequence). This CDR3 comprises 17 residues. V lost 4 bases to trimming and J lost 0 bases; unmatched junction nucleotides: 8. Written as DNA, the CDR3 is TGTGCCAGCAGCTCACTCCGGACAGGGGGCGACTCCTACGAGCAGTACTTC. Translating it yields CASSSLRTGGDSYEQYF.

The chain joins TRBV7-8 to TRBJ1-1; no clear D. The V and J ends lost 3 bases and 5 bases respectively, with 10 bases between them. Germline V gene data show CDR1 as SGHVS and CDR2 as FQNEAQ. There are 13 residues in the CDR3. The CDR3 protein is CASSFNAVTEAFF. For the CDR3, the DNA is TGTGCCAGCAGCTTTAATGCGGTAACTGAAGCTTTCTTT.

The J gene is TRBJ1-2, the V gene TRBV10-3; D gene uncertain. Germline CDR1 and CDR2: ENHRY and SYGVKD. This CDR3 comprises 13 residues. The V end was cut by 3 bases, the J end by 10 bases, with 15 bases between. CDR3 protein: CAISDKPWDLYTF. The CDR3 coding sequence is TGTGCCATCAGTGATAAACCCTGGGATCTCTACACCTTC.

The chain combines TRBV7-9 with TRBJ2-7, with 7 bases fitting TRBD2. Germline CDR1 and CDR2: SEHNR and FQNEAQ (reference sequence). The CDR3 contains 15 residues. J was trimmed by 7 bases and V by 5 bases; bases with no gene match: 14. CDR3 sequence (DNA): TGTGCCAGCAGCCCCAAGTGGGCGGGAGCGAGGGAGCAGTACTTC. Translating it yields CASSPKWAGAREQYF.

The rearrangement uses TRBV13 and TRBJ1-2; 8 positions match TRBD1. The ends lost 4 bases at V and 5 bases at J; junction bases unmatched: 15. Germline lookup yields CDR1 PRHDT and CDR2 FYEKMQ (reference sequence). The CDR3 covers 17 residues. CDR3 nucleotides: TGTGCCAGCAGCTCCGCTCTCGGACTTGACAGGGGTTATGGCTACACCTTC. Translated, it gives CASSSALGLDRGYGYTF.

V and J are TRBV28 and TRBJ2-1; D ambiguous. Per germline, CDR1 MDHEN and CDR2 SYDVKM. The ends were cut back, 3 bases at V and 10 bases at J, with 16 bases in the middle. The CDR3 is made up of 14 amino acids. CDR3 in amino acids: CASSFSVQAREQFF. CDR3 DNA: TGTGCCAGCAGTTTCTCAGTGCAGGCAAGGGAGCAGTTCTTC. The whole variable domain, remainder taken from reference TRBV28 and TRBJ2-1, is DVKVTQSSRYLVKRTGEKVFLECVQDMDHENMFWYRQDPGLGLRLIYFSYDVKMKEKGDIPEGYSVSREKKERFSLILESASTNQTSMYLCASSFSVQAREQFFGPGTRLTVL.

The CDR3 sequence is CASSLETGNYNEQFF. In DNA, the CDR3 is TGTGCCAGCAGCTTAGAGACGGGAAACTACAATGAGCAGTTCTTC. The chain joins TRBV13 to TRBJ2-1, with a weak D call TRBD2 (5 bases). Germline lookup yields CDR1 PRHDT and CDR2 FYEKMQ (reference sequence). Trimming left V 1 base short and J 3 bases short, with 10 bases between. CDR3 length: 15 amino acids.

The chain uses TRBV18 and TRBJ1-1; TRBD1 is a possible D gene (5 bases). This CDR3 spans 18 amino acids. V was shortened by 4 bases and J by 4 bases, with 25 bases between the two germline ends. Germline V lookup: CDR1 KGHSH, CDR2 LQKENI. Here the CDR3 DNA reads TGTGCCAGCTCACTGTCAGTCCCGGCAGGGAGGGGATTCACTGAAGCTTTCTTT. As protein: CASSLSVPAGRGFTEAFF.

The rearrangement links TRBV13 to TRBJ2-5, with D unresolved. This CDR3 contains 12 residues. The germline V gene encodes CDR1 PRHDT and CDR2 FYEKMQ (reference sequence). Trimming stripped 5 bases from V and 2 bases from J, with 6 bases between. CDR3 in amino acids: CASSVNQETQYF. The CDR3 region has the DNA TGTGCCAGCAGCGTAAATCAAGAGACCCAGTACTTC.

This clone was detected only once. The rearrangement links TRBV27 to TRBJ2-6; either TRBD1 or TRBD2 may fit D (5 bases each). CDR1 is MNHEY and CDR2 is SMNVEV in the germline V gene (reference sequence). The length of the CDR3 is 15 residues. V dropped 5 bases and J dropped 9 bases, with 17 bases sitting between them. CDR3 amino acids: CASSPGTTLGNVLTF. The CDR3 DNA reads TGTGCCAGCAGTCCCGGGACGACCCTAGGCAACGTCCTGACTTTC.

The chain combines TRBV6-6 with TRBJ2-3; 8 bases match TRBD2. After removal of 10 bases from V and 2 bases from J, the junction contained 8 bases not matched to a gene. The germline V gene encodes CDR1 MNHNY and CDR2 SVGAGI (reference sequence). The CDR3 is 14 amino acids. The CDR3 region has the DNA TGTGCCACCTCGGGGCGGGAGGACACAGATACGCAGTATTTT. Amino acids: CATSGREDTDTQYF.

The CDR3 loop is CASSPQGATYEQYF. The CDR3 bases are TGTGCCAGCAGCCCCCAGGGCGCCACCTACGAGCAGTACTTC. This chain links TRBV6-6 with TRBJ2-7, with D possibly matching TRBD1 (5 bases). Trimming took off 6 bases at V and 2 bases at J, with 14 bases between the two ends. This CDR3 is 14 amino acids long. In germline, CDR1 is MNHNY, CDR2 SVGAGI (reference sequence).

The V gene is TRBV7-9, the J gene TRBJ1-2; no definite D call. CDR3 length: 18 amino acids. The V gene's germline CDR1 is SEHNR and CDR2 FQNEAQ (reference sequence). The V end lost 1 base, the J end lost 4 bases, and 22 bases lay between the germline ends. CDR3 residues: CASSLVHDADIVLYGYTF. The CDR3 nucleotides read TGTGCCAGCAGCTTAGTCCACGATGCAGATATCGTCCTCTATGGCTACACCTTC.

The V gene is TRBV21-1, the J gene TRBJ1-4; no check of the table's D call, TRBD1, against the DNA was made. TRBV21-1 is marked as a pseudogene. The CDR3 consists of 15 residues. The CDR3: CASSKGGQANEKLFF. In DNA, the CDR3 is TGTGCCAGCAGCAAAGGGGGACAGGCTAATGAAAAACTGTTTTTT.